One and the same sample provided the 15 T cell receptor beta chains below, sequenced in a study of a mutant IDH1 vaccine in newly diagnosed glioma. The data were produced by immunoSEQ multiplex PCR, yet TCRdb's version contains in-frame clones alone and is incomplete. Of tens of thousands of clones in the sample, roughly 71% were seen once. Time point given: week 47, end of study. Each vaccine dose was 300 ug of mutant IDH1 20-mer peptide, with topical imiquimod. What these receptors recognize is not known. Sequenced material: PBMCs, taken from a glioma patient whose treatment included an IDH1 peptide vaccine. The receptors stem from a man in his forties or fifties with glioma.

The rearrangement uses TRBV7-8 and TRBJ1-3; a weak D match, TRBD1 (5 bases). V was trimmed by 3 bases and J by 1 base, leaving 10 bases between them. The CDR3 covers 15 residues. Germline V CDR1 and CDR2: SGHVS, FQNEAQ. The CDR3 reads CASSFQGTSGNTIYF. The CDR3 DNA sequence: TGTGCCAGCAGCTTTCAGGGTACGTCTGGAAACACCATATATTTT.

The V call is TRBV5-5, the J call TRBJ1-1; no clear D. Germline V gives CDR1 SGHKS, CDR2 YYEKEE (reference sequence). Trimming pared 1 base from V and 0 bases from J, leaving 4 bases between. This CDR3 region has 13 residues. Here the CDR3 DNA reads TGTGCCAGCAGCTTGCAGTTGAACACTGAAGCTTTCTTT. It translates to CASSLQLNTEAFF.

V and J are TRBV2 and TRBJ1-1; TRBD1 might be the D (6 bases). The V gene lost 6 bases and the J gene lost 1 base, with 12 bases spanning the gap. The CDR3 contains 14 residues. Per the germline V gene, CDR1 is SNHLY and CDR2 is FYNNEI. CDR3 protein: CASRFGQTNTEAFF. In DNA, the CDR3 is TGTGCCAGCAGGTTTGGACAGACGAACACTGAAGCTTTCTTT.

The V gene is TRBV21-1, the J gene TRBJ1-5; the tabulated D call, TRBD1, remains unverified against the DNA. TRBV21-1 is a pseudogene. This CDR3 contains 17 residues. For the CDR3, the DNA is TGTGCCAGCAGCAAAGAACGACAGGCGTTTAGCAATCAGCCCCAGCATTTT. Translation gives CASSKERQAFSNQPQHF.

The chain has TRBV6-6 and TRBJ1-3; 7 bases map to TRBD1. Germline V CDR1 and CDR2: MNHNY, SVGAGI (reference sequence). The CDR3 covers 16 residues. With 5 bases clipped from V and 0 bases from J, the junction kept 7 bases outside the gene matches. For the CDR3, the DNA is TGTGCCAGCAGTCCTCCACAGGGGAGCTCTGGAAACACCATATATTTT. Its protein product is CASSPPQGSSGNTIYF.

The rearrangement joins TRBV14 to TRBJ1-6; the D gene is possibly TRBD1 (6 bases). The V end lost 2 bases, the J end lost 11 bases, and 19 bases lay between the germline ends. The CDR3 totals 16 residues. Germline V gene sequence: CDR1 SGHDN, CDR2 FVKESK. CDR3 in amino acids: CASSQRTGSITAPLHF. CDR3 bases: TGTGCCAGCAGCCAACGTACAGGGAGTATAACGGCACCCCTCCACTTT. Supplemented by reference TRBV14 and TRBJ1-6, the full variable domain reads EAGVTQFPSHSVIEKGQTVTLRCDPISGHDNLYWYRRVMGKEIKFLLHFVKESKQDESGMPNNRFLAERTGGTYSTLKVQPAELEDSGVYFCASSQRTGSITAPLHFGNGTRLTVT.

This chain uses TRBV21-1 with TRBJ2-1; the DNA was not compared with TRBD2, the D call given in the table. TRBV21-1 is marked as a pseudogene. This CDR3 comprises 15 residues. The CDR3 nucleotides are TGTGCCAGCAGCGGGTCACTAGCGGGAGTATGCGAGCAGTTCTTC. It yields the protein CASSGSLAGVCEQFF.

The genes are TRBV6-1 and TRBJ2-1; 7 bases align to TRBD1. CDR1 and CDR2 (germline): MNHNS, SASEGT. This CDR3 region has 15 residues. V trimming: 7 bases; J trimming: 9 bases; junction bases outside the gene matches: 15. CDR3 nucleotide sequence: TGTGCCAGCAAAAGGAATACGGGACAGTTGAGTGAGCAGTTCTTC. It translates to CASKRNTGQLSEQFF.

The chain is built from TRBV27 and TRBJ1-5; TRBD1 agrees at 11 bases. The CDR3 covers 15 residues. Germline CDR1 and CDR2: MNHEY and SMNVEV (reference sequence). V was clipped by 6 bases and J by 1 base; unmatched bases: 2. CDR3 amino acids: CASRRDRGSNQPQHF. The CDR3, as DNA: TGTGCCAGCAGGCGGGACAGGGGGAGCAATCAGCCCCAGCATTTT.

At least ten counts were recorded for this clone. J is TRBJ1-5 and V is TRBV21-1; TRBD1 is the table's D call, not checked against the DNA. TRBV21-1 is given as a pseudogene. The CDR3 loop spans 14 amino acids. CDR3 DNA: TGTGCCAGCACCGACGGACAGGGTGATCAGCCCCAGCATTTT. Translating gives CASTDGQGDQPQHF.

About this clone itself: A read error may account for a junction end that differs from germline. This sequence joins TRBV6-5 and TRBJ2-1; the D is unclear. Per germline, CDR1 MNHEY and CDR2 SVGAGI. The CDR3 loop spans 11 amino acids. Here the CDR3 reads CASRGTLVTVF. Written as DNA, the CDR3 is TGTGCCAGCAGGGGAACGCTTGTTACGGTCTTC.

This chain uses TRBV28 with TRBJ1-2; D may be TRBD1 (6 bases). Germline V gene sequence: CDR1 MDHEN, CDR2 SYDVKM. The CDR3 consists of 15 residues. V gave up 6 bases and J gave up 7 bases, with 21 bases separating them. CDR3 amino acids: CASRFSKTGTPGYTF. In DNA, the CDR3 is TGTGCCAGCAGGTTCTCCAAAACAGGGACTCCTGGCTACACCTTC.

This chain connects TRBV10-3 to TRBJ2-7; the D call may be TRBD1 or TRBD2 (6 bases each). Germline CDR1 and CDR2: ENHRY and SYGVKD. This CDR3 contains 12 residues. The V end was cut by 4 bases, the J end by 6 bases, with 10 bases between. The CDR3 DNA reads TGTGCCATCAGTGGTGGGGGGCCCGAGCAGTACGTC. Its protein is CAISGGGPEQYV.

The V and J genes are TRBV28 and TRBJ2-4, with D unresolved. The V end lost 3 bases, the J end lost 6 bases, and 12 bases lay between the germline ends. The CDR3 extends over 14 amino acids. Germline values: CDR1 MDHEN, CDR2 SYDVKM. The CDR3 reads CASSLESLGNIQYF. CDR3 coding DNA: TGTGCCAGCAGTTTGGAGAGCCTGGGAAACATTCAGTACTTC.

This chain joins TRBV18 and TRBJ2-3, with D possibly matching TRBD1 (5 bases). Trimming shortened V by 3 bases and J by 0 bases, and 13 bases separated the two germline ends. The CDR3 spans 16 residues. The germline gives CDR1 KGHSH, CDR2 LQKENI. CDR3 amino acids: CASSPDRRASTDTQYF. The CDR3 DNA follows: TGTGCCAGCTCACCCGACAGACGCGCTAGCACAGATACGCAGTATTTT.